Below, 24 T cell receptor beta chains from the same sample are listed, as sequenced in a study of CXCR3-negative and CXCR3-positive naive CD8 T cells. Study-wide findings and caveats: In CXCR3-positive naive cells, the TRB CDR3s were more hydrophobic than in CXCR3-negative naive cells.

The method, 5' RACE with UMI labels, was used to prepare the TRB cDNA libraries. No DNA is given; TCRdb re-called the 5' RACE reads and lists each CDR3 protein once. This table lists 84,000 or so distinct CDR3 sequences. Antigen specificity for these receptors is unknown. The sequenced sample consisted of naive CXCR3+ CD8+ T cells from blood. Subset noted: CD45RO-CCR7+CD27+CD95- naive CD8+ T cells expressing CXCR3 (TNR3+). The receptors shown here come from a human donor in good health. Some clones in this sample may be carry-over from other donors' samples.

The chain links TRBV11-3 to TRBJ2-1; lacking DNA, the TRBD1 call made by TCRdb goes unchecked. CDR3 size: 15 residues. The germline CDR1 and CDR2 sequences are SGHNT and YENEEA. The CDR3 loop reads CASSVPYGGGNEQFF.

V usage is TRBV28 and J usage is TRBJ2-5; lacking DNA, the TRBD1 call made by TCRdb goes unchecked. The germline CDR1 and CDR2 sequences are MDHEN and SYDVKM. The CDR3 is 14 amino acids. CDR3 amino acids: CASSLRTEVETQYF. Using reference TRBV28 and TRBJ2-5 for the parts outside the CDR3, the full variable domain is DVKVTQSSRYLVKRTGEKVFLECVQDMDHENMFWYRQDPGLGLRLIYFSYDVKMKEKGDIPEGYSVSREKKERFSLILESASTNQTSMYLCASSLRTEVETQYFGPGTRLLVL.

The chain couples TRBV3-1 to TRBJ2-3; TCRdb designates TRBD1, a call that cannot be tested without DNA. The CDR3 extends over 16 amino acids. CDR1 is LGHDT and CDR2 is YNNKEL in the germline V gene (reference sequence). CDR3 protein: CASSKTGGEHSDTQYF.

V usage is TRBV15 and J usage is TRBJ2-5; TCRdb picks TRBD2, but there is no DNA to check that call. Germline lookup yields CDR1 LNHNV and CDR2 YYDKDF (reference sequence). The CDR3 has 13 residues. The CDR3 spells CATSAGGRETQYF.

CDR3 amino acids: CSAPQGYSSYEQYF. The chain has TRBV20-1 and TRBJ2-7; TCRdb outputs TRBD1, but without DNA this stays unchecked. Germline loops: CDR1 DFQATT, CDR2 SNEGSKA (reference sequence). The CDR3 contains 14 residues.

The V and J genes are TRBV7-8 and TRBJ2-3; absent DNA, TCRdb's TRBD2 call cannot be checked. Germline CDR1 SGHVS, CDR2 FQNEAQ. This CDR3 contains 18 residues. The CDR3 sequence is CASSYPRGSGVSTDTQYF. The entire variable domain, with the rest obtained from reference TRBV7-8 and TRBJ2-3, is as follows: GAGVSQSPRYKVAKRGQDVALRCDPISGHVSLFWYQQALGQGPEFLTYFQNEAQLDKSGLPSDRFFAERPEGSVSTLKIQRTQQEDSAVYLCASSYPRGSGVSTDTQYFGPGTRLTVL.

J is TRBJ2-7 and V is TRBV7-8; TCRdb outputs TRBD1, but without DNA this stays unchecked. The CDR3 is made up of 12 amino acids. Germline V gene data show CDR1 as SGHVS and CDR2 as FQNEAQ. The chain's CDR3 is CASSPGPKEWYF.

The rearrangement uses TRBV28 and TRBJ1-4. CDR1 and CDR2 (germline): MDHEN, SYDVKM. The CDR3 contains 18 residues. CDR3 region: CASSQREGAFATNEKLFF.

This chain joins TRBV28 and TRBJ2-2; TCRdb indicates TRBD1, and absent DNA this call remains unverified. The CDR3 runs 14 residues. The germline V gene has CDR1 MDHEN and CDR2 SYDVKM. The CDR3 reads CASGPGGRNGELFF.

V is TRBV6-5 and J is TRBJ2-5. This CDR3 is 13 amino acids long. Germline V gives CDR1 MNHEY, CDR2 SVGAGI. CDR3 amino acids: CASSLQSWMPQYF.

This clonotype is classed as medium-sized by frequency. The genes are TRBV20-1 and TRBJ2-7; the TCRdb D gene call, TRBD1, has no DNA to confirm it. CDR3 length equals 15 residues. From germline, CDR1 is DFQATT and CDR2 SNEGSKA (reference sequence). The CDR3 sequence: CSARPETGGHYEQYF.

The chain recombines TRBV21-1 with TRBJ1-1; without DNA, the TCRdb call of TRBD1 cannot be checked. TRBV21-1 is a pseudogene locus. The CDR3 runs 14 residues. The CDR3 spells CASTPRGMNTEAFF.

The V and J genes are TRBV6-6 and TRBJ1-1. This CDR3 has 13 amino acids. Germline lookup yields CDR1 MNHNY and CDR2 SVGAGI (reference sequence). CDR3 sequence reads: CASSPNPYTEAFF.

V and J are TRBV12-3 or TRBV12-4 and TRBJ2-7; the TCRdb D gene call, TRBD1, has no DNA to confirm it. CDR3 length equals 11 residues. CDR3 region: CASSLGAEQYF.

J is TRBJ1-4 and V is TRBV28. Germline loops: CDR1 MDHEN, CDR2 SYDVKM. The CDR3 is made up of 15 amino acids. The CDR3 sequence is CASSLDAGYREKLFF.

This sequence joins TRBV28 and TRBJ2-3; TCRdb's assignment of TRBD1 cannot be checked, as there is no DNA. The germline V gene has CDR1 MDHEN and CDR2 SYDVKM. This CDR3 has 14 residues. The CDR3 here is CASSFPAAGATQYF.

The V call is TRBV20-1, the J call TRBJ2-7; the D call of TRBD2 rests on TCRdb alone, since no DNA is present to check it. In germline, CDR1 is DFQATT, CDR2 SNEGSKA (reference sequence). CDR3 size: 12 residues. The CDR3 region is CSAVGPTNEQYF.

The genes are TRBV29-1 and TRBJ2-3; TCRdb proposes TRBD1, but this gene call is untestable without DNA. Per the germline V gene, CDR1 is SQVTM and CDR2 is ANQGSEA. CDR3 length equals 11 residues. CDR3 loop: CSVPGTDTQYF.

This chain uses TRBV3-1 with TRBJ2-1; the TCRdb call, TRBD2, lacks DNA for checking. The germline CDR1 and CDR2 sequences are LGHDT and YNNKEL (reference sequence). This CDR3 has 15 amino acids. The CDR3: CASSPPGLAGDEQFF.

V and J are TRBV2 and TRBJ2-5; the TCRdb call, TRBD2, lacks DNA for checking. The CDR3 loop spans 15 amino acids. Per germline, CDR1 SNHLY and CDR2 FYNNEI. The CDR3 sequence is CASSVVSGGQETQYF.

The chain joins TRBV6-6 to TRBJ1-2. Germline CDR1 MNHNY, CDR2 SVGAGI (reference sequence). This CDR3 comprises 15 residues. The CDR3 region is CASSQFMDSNYGYTF.

Here the CDR3 reads CASSETGTSRTDTQYF. The V call is TRBV5-1, the J call TRBJ2-3; as DNA is missing, the TRBD2 call by TCRdb cannot be tested. This CDR3 contains 16 residues. Looked up from germline, CDR1 is SGHRS and CDR2 is YFSETQ.

This chain uses TRBV4-1 with TRBJ2-7; TCRdb gives TRBD2 as the D gene, but with no DNA this cannot be confirmed. Germline-derived CDR1 and CDR2 are MGHRA and YSYEKL. The CDR3 covers 14 residues. This CDR3 is CASSQEREGYEQYF.

The chain is built from TRBV6-6 and TRBJ2-2. The germline V gene encodes CDR1 MNHNY and CDR2 SVGAGI (reference sequence). The CDR3 is 11 amino acids. The CDR3 spells CASLEAGELFF.